This passage covers 24 T cell receptor beta chains from one sample sequenced in a study of beta chain features in type 1 diabetes. The investigators reverse transcribed all of the isolated RNA, so they sequenced expressed TCRB transcripts. The table came from immunoSEQ multiplex PCR; TCRdb's copy has only in-frame clones and leaves some out. The sample contains 600,000 to 650,000 clones, 15% to 19% of which appear only once. Input material: naive CD4+ T cells from blood. Receptor source: a man aged 18-30 years in good health.

This chain uses TRBV5-4 with TRBJ2-7; D remains unclear. V lost 0 bases and J 2 bases, leaving 6 bases between the germline ends. The CDR3 has 13 amino acids. From germline, CDR1 is SGHNT and CDR2 YYREEE (reference sequence). The DNA for the CDR3 is TGTGCCAGCAGCTTGGCACAAACCTACGAGCAGTACTTC. The encoded protein is CASSLAQTYEQYF.

This rearrangement joins TRBV7-3 to TRBJ2-1, with D perhaps matching TRBD2 (5 bases). V was trimmed by 5 bases and J by 0 bases, leaving 14 bases between them. The CDR3 contains 16 residues. Germline V lookup: CDR1 SGHTA, CDR2 FQGTGA. In DNA, the CDR3 is TGTGCCAGCAGCCGGATCGGACTGAGCTCCTACAATGAGCAGTTCTTC. Translating gives CASSRIGLSSYNEQFF.

For this clone: A much larger clone differs from this one at a single base, so this may be a read error. V is TRBV27 and J is TRBJ2-4; 8 bases align to TRBD2. Germline loops: CDR1 MNHEY, CDR2 SMNVEV (reference sequence). V shed 6 bases, J shed 2 bases, and the junction held 3 bases outside the gene matches. The CDR3 has 14 amino acids. In nucleotides, the CDR3 is TGTGCCAGCAGGAGCGGGAGAACCAAAAACATTCAGTACTTC. Protein product: CASRSGRTKNIQYF.

This clone was counted a few times. CDR3 residues: CASRDPGEGGYEQYF. The CDR3 DNA is TGTGCCAGCAGAGACCCCGGGGAGGGAGGCTACGAGCAGTACTTC. The chain links TRBV6-1 to TRBJ2-7; TRBD2 aligns across 7 bases. The germline V gene encodes CDR1 MNHNS and CDR2 SASEGT. Unmatched junction bases numbered 11, after V lost 6 bases and J lost 3 bases. CDR3 length: 15 residues.

The chain carries TRBV6-6 and TRBJ2-3, with D unresolved. This CDR3 has 13 residues. Germline loops: CDR1 MNHNY, CDR2 SVGAGI (reference sequence). V lost 2 bases to trimming and J lost 4 bases, with 7 bases between them. The DNA for the CDR3 is TGTGCCAGCAGTTACAGGTCCCCAGATACGCAGTATTTT. Its translation: CASSYRSPDTQYF.

This clone was picked up a small number of times. The chain links TRBV11-2 to TRBJ2-2; TRBD2 might be the D (6 bases). Germline V CDR1 and CDR2: SGHAT, FQNNGV. The CDR3 extends over 17 amino acids. Trimming took off 7 bases at V and 4 bases at J, with 22 bases between the two ends. CDR3 sequence reads: CASIPFRGRRGTGELFF. The CDR3 nucleotides are TGTGCCAGCATACCATTTCGAGGGAGGCGGGGCACCGGGGAGCTGTTTTTT.

This clone was detected a few times. J is TRBJ2-2 and V is TRBV5-1; D remains unclear. Germline CDR1 reads SGHRS; CDR2 reads YFSETQ. V lost 4 bases and J 8 bases, leaving 6 bases between the germline ends. This CDR3 comprises 11 residues. In nucleotides, the CDR3 is TGCGCCAGCAGCCGAAGTGGGGAGCTGTTTTTT. Translating gives CASSRSGELFF.

The chain has TRBV19 and TRBJ2-2; D is unclear. V was trimmed by 0 bases and J by 6 bases, leaving 11 bases between them. Per the germline V gene, CDR1 is LNHDA and CDR2 is SQIVND (reference sequence). This CDR3 has 15 amino acids. DNA for the CDR3: TGTGCCAGTAGTATAGATCCGGGCCGCGCCGGGGAGCTGTTTTTT. Residues: CASSIDPGRAGELFF.

Remarks on this clone: The same CDR3 also results from other DNA sequences found in this sample. The gene calls are TRBV9 and TRBJ1-2, with D maybe TRBD1 (6 bases). The CDR3 spans 13 residues. V was shortened by 3 bases and J by 4 bases, with 10 bases between the two germline ends. CDR1 and CDR2 (germline): SGDLS, YYNGEE. CDR3 nucleotide sequence: TGTGCCAGCAGCGCAGGGGTTAGCTATGGCTACACCTTC. It yields the protein CASSAGVSYGYTF.

The CDR3 loop is CASSVAPGASQPQHF. DNA for the CDR3: TGTGCCAGCAGCGTAGCTCCGGGGGCCAGTCAGCCCCAGCATTTT. The chain carries TRBV9 and TRBJ1-5; D is perhaps TRBD1 (6 bases). The CDR3 spans 15 residues. Germline CDR1 SGDLS, CDR2 YYNGEE. The ends were cut back, 0 bases at V and 6 bases at J, with 13 bases in the middle.

This clone was counted between two and nine times. The J gene is TRBJ2-3, the V gene TRBV7-3; no clear D. Per germline, CDR1 SGHTA and CDR2 FQGTGA. Trimming removed 0 bases at V and 1 base at J, with 11 bases between. This CDR3 has 16 amino acids. The CDR3 sequence: CASSLTGSRRTDTQYF. Written as DNA, the CDR3 is TGTGCCAGCAGCTTAACCGGCAGCCGACGCACAGATACGCAGTATTTT.

The chain recombines TRBV28 with TRBJ2-2; D is perhaps TRBD2 (6 bases). V was shortened by 11 bases and J by 3 bases, with 10 bases between the two germline ends. Per the germline V gene, CDR1 is MDHEN and CDR2 is SYDVKM. This CDR3 spans 12 amino acids. CDR3: CAGGTDTGELFF. As DNA, the CDR3 is TGTGCCGGGGGGACGGACACCGGGGAGCTGTTTTTT.

The chain employs TRBV5-8 and TRBJ2-7; tentatively, D is TRBD1 or TRBD2 (5 bases each). The CDR3 has 14 residues. Germline V gene sequence: CDR1 SGHTS, CDR2 YDEGEE. The germline V and J ends were trimmed by 0 bases and 3 bases, with 10 bases remaining between them. CDR3 sequence: CASSLAPGSYEQYF. The CDR3 bases are TGTGCCAGCAGCTTGGCCCCAGGGAGCTACGAGCAGTACTTC.

This sequence joins TRBV30 and TRBJ2-5; D uncertain. CDR3 length: 12 amino acids. Germline V gives CDR1 GTSNPN, CDR2 SVGIG (reference sequence). V dropped 1 base and J dropped 1 base, with 4 bases sitting between them. Written as DNA, the CDR3 is TGTGCCTGGAGTGAGGCCCAAGAGACCCAGTACTTC. It codes for CAWSEAQETQYF.

Concerning this clone: The sample has other DNA sequences that encode this CDR3 too. The V call is TRBV7-2, the J call TRBJ2-1; no clear D gene. Deletions cut 2 bases from V and 6 bases from J, with 2 bases between. Germline lookup yields CDR1 SGHTA and CDR2 FQGNSA. The CDR3 loop spans 11 amino acids. For the CDR3, the DNA is TGTGCCAGCAGCTTAATCAATGAGCAGTTCTTC. It translates to CASSLINEQFF.

This clone was seen more than once but under ten times. The chain has TRBV9 and TRBJ2-3; 8 bases are shared with TRBD2. Germline trimming cut 2 bases from V and 7 bases from J; bases unmatched to any gene: 21. This CDR3 comprises 19 residues. Looked up from germline, CDR1 is SGDLS and CDR2 is YYNGEE. The CDR3: CASSVFPRGLGSGTNTQYF. The CDR3, as DNA: TGTGCCAGCAGCGTTTTTCCCCGGGGTCTCGGTAGCGGGACGAATACGCAGTATTTT.

This chain connects TRBV7-2 to TRBJ1-3; D call uncertain. V was pared by 3 bases and J by 1 base, with 4 bases between. Germline V lookup: CDR1 SGHTA, CDR2 FQGNSA. The CDR3 consists of 13 residues. For the CDR3, the DNA is TGTGCCAGCAGCTTTCAGTCTGGAAACACCATATATTTT. Amino acid sequence: CASSFQSGNTIYF.

The V and J genes are TRBV28 and TRBJ2-7; D may be TRBD2 (7 bases). The CDR3 contains 13 residues. CDR1 is MDHEN and CDR2 is SYDVKM in the germline V gene. The V gene lost 6 bases and the J gene lost 5 bases, with 14 bases spanning the gap. CDR3 DNA sequence: TGTGCCAGCAGACTGGGGGGGCCGCACGAGCAGTACTTC. This sequence encodes CASRLGGPHEQYF.

This clone occurred a few times. The V call is TRBV12-2, the J call TRBJ2-3; TRBD2, the table's D call, was not compared with the DNA. TRBV12-2 is a known pseudogene. This CDR3 comprises 16 residues. CDR3 protein: CASRLADKVGSDTQYF. DNA of the CDR3: TGTGCAAGTCGCTTAGCGGATAAAGTCGGGTCAGATACGCAGTATTTT.

DNA for the CDR3: TGTGCCAGCAGCCCAGGACCCGCCTTAGCCAAAAACATTCAGTACTTC. It codes for CASSPGPALAKNIQYF. V is TRBV11-2 and J is TRBJ2-4; D remains ambiguous. The CDR3 is 16 amino acids. The germline V gene encodes CDR1 SGHAT and CDR2 FQNNGV. Trimming removed 5 bases from V and 0 bases from J, with 14 bases in between.

This clone has just a few counts. This rearrangement joins TRBV5-4 to TRBJ2-5; D ambiguous. V lost 0 bases to trimming and J lost 2 bases, with 8 bases between them. This CDR3 is 14 amino acids long. CDR1 and CDR2 from the germline V gene are SGHNT and YYREEE (reference sequence). Here the CDR3 DNA reads TGTGCCAGCAGCTTGGTCCCCTCGCAAGAGACCCAGTACTTC. It translates to CASSLVPSQETQYF.

V usage is TRBV4-2 and J usage is TRBJ1-4; tentatively, D is TRBD1 (5 bases). V lost 5 bases, J lost 8 bases, and 18 bases lay in between. CDR1 and CDR2 from the germline V gene are LGHNA and YNFKEQ. The CDR3 spans 15 residues. DNA of the CDR3: TGTGCCAGCAGCACCTCCGGCAGGGTGGGGGAAAAACTGTTTTTT. It yields the protein CASSTSGRVGEKLFF.

The chain combines TRBV9 with TRBJ1-5, with 7 bases fitting TRBD1. Unmatched junction bases numbered 2, after V lost 2 bases and J lost 3 bases. The CDR3 has 14 amino acids. Germline V lookup: CDR1 SGDLS, CDR2 YYNGEE. CDR3 nucleotide sequence: TGTGCCAGCAGCGTCACAGGGGACAATCAGCCCCAGCATTTT. Protein: CASSVTGDNQPQHF.

J is TRBJ1-5 and V is TRBV4-3; 8 positions agree with TRBD1. V trimming: 4 bases; J trimming: 9 bases; junction bases outside the gene matches: 8. CDR3 length: 14 residues. Germline CDR1 is LGHNA and CDR2 is YSLEER. The CDR3 DNA reads TGCGCCAGCAGCCTCGACAGGGGAAACGGGCCCCAGCATTTT. Its translation is CASSLDRGNGPQHF.